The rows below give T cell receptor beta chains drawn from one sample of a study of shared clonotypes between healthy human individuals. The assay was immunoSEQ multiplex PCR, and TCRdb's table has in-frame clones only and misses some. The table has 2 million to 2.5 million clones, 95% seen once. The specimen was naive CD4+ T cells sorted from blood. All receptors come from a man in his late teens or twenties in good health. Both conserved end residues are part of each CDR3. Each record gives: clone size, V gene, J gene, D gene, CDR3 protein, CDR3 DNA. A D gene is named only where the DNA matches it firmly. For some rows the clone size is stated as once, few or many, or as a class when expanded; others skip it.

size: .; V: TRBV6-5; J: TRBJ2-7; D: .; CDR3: CASSYRPDRPSYEQYF; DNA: TGTGCCAGCAGTTACAGACCCGACAGGCCAAGCTACGAGCAGTACTTC
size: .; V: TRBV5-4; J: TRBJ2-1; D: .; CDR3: CASSSPGADYNEQFF; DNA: TGTGCCAGCAGCTCGCCGGGAGCGGACTACAATGAGCAGTTCTTC
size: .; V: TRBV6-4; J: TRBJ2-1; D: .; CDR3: CASSASAYNEQFF; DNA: TGTGCCAGCAGTGCCTCTGCTTACAATGAGCAGTTCTTC
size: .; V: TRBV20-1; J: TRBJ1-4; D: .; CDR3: CSARAVDRKIF; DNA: TGCAGTGCCCGTGCCGTCGACAGGAAGATTTTT
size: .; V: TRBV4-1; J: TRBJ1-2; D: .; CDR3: CASSRRFYEVGYTF; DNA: TGCGCCAGCAGCCGACGGTTCTATGAGGTTGGCTACACCTTC
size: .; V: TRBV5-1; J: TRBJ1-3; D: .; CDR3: CASSPGAHSGNTIYF; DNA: TGCGCCAGCAGCCCGGGGGCTCACTCTGGAAACACCATATATTTT
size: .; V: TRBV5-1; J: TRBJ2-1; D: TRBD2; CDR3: CASSLGLADINEQFF; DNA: TGCGCCAGCAGCTTGGGACTAGCGGATATTAATGAGCAGTTCTTC
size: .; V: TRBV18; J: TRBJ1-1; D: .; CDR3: CASSPNRENTEAFF; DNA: TGTGCCAGCTCACCCAACAGGGAGAACACTGAAGCTTTCTTT
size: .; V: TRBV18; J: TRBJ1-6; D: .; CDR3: CASSPQGGGNSPLHF; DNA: TGTGCCAGCTCACCACAGGGAGGGGGTAATTCACCCCTCCACTTT
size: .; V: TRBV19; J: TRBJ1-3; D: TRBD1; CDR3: CASSMDRRYSGNTIYF; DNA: TGTGCCAGTAGTATGGACAGGAGATATTCTGGAAACACCATATATTTT
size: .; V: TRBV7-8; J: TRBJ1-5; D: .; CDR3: CASSSQGALSNQPQHF; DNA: TGTGCCAGCAGCTCACAGGGCGCGCTGAGCAATCAGCCCCAGCATTTT
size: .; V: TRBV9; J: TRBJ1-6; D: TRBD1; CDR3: CASSGQGGSYNSPLHF; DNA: TGTGCCAGCAGCGGACAGGGGGGATCCTATAATTCACCCCTCCACTTT
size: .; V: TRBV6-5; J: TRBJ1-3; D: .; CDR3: CASSYSAGNSGNTIYF; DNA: TGTGCCAGCAGTTACTCGGCCGGAAACTCTGGAAACACCATATATTTT
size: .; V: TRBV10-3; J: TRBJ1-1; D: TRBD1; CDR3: CATRRDRENTEAFF; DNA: TGTGCCACCCGACGGGACAGGGAGAACACTGAAGCTTTCTTT
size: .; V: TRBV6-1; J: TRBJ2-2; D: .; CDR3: CASSEQRWSGELFF; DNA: TGTGCCAGCAGTGAACAGAGGTGGTCCGGGGAGCTGTTTTTT
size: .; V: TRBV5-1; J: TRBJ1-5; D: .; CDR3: CASSPGQNQPQHF; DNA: TGCGCCAGCAGCCCCGGACAGAATCAGCCCCAGCATTTT
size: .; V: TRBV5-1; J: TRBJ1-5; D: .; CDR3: CASSPGTNNQPQHF; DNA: TGCGCCAGCAGCCCCGGGACAAACAATCAGCCCCAGCATTTT
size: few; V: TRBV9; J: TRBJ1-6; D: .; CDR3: CASSVRAVLSPLHF; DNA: TGTGCCAGCAGCGTAAGAGCCGTGCTTTCACCCCTCCACTTT
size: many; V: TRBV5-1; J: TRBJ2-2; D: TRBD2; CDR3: CASSFGAGVAGELFF; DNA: TGCGCCAGCAGCTTTGGAGCGGGAGTAGCCGGGGAGCTGTTTTTT
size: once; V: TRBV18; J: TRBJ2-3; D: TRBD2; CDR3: CASSPPGKAGGSDTQYF; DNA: TGTGCCAGCTCACCACCGGGGAAAGCGGGAGGCTCAGATACGCAGTATTTT
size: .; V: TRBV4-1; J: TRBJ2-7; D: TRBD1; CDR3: CASSQDGGQGKSYEQYF; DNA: TGCGCCAGCAGCCAAGACGGGGGACAGGGTAAAAGTTACGAGCAGTACTTC
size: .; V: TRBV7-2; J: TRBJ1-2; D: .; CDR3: CASSLETRGYTF; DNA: TGTGCCAGCAGCTTAGAAACGCGGGGCTACACCTTC
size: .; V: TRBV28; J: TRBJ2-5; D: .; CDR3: CASTRGRQETQYF; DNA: TGTGCCAGCACTCGCGGACGGCAAGAGACCCAGTACTTC
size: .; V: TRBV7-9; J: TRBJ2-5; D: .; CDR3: CASSLFPGVETQYF; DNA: TGTGCCAGCAGCTTATTTCCGGGAGTGGAGACCCAGTACTTC
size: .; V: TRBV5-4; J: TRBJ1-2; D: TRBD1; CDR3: CASSQTGSYGYTF; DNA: TGTGCCAGCAGCCAGACAGGGTCCTATGGCTACACCTTC
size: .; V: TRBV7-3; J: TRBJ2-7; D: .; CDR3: CASSLSSGSYEQYF; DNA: TGTGCCAGCAGCTTATCCTCAGGATCCTACGAGCAGTACTTC
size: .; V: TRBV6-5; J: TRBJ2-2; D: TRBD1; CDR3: CASSDRDRNTGELFF; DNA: TGTGCCAGCAGCGACCGGGACAGAAACACCGGGGAGCTGTTTTTT
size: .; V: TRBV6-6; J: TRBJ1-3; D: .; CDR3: CASRKQSSGNTIYF; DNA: TGTGCCAGCAGGAAACAGAGCTCTGGAAACACCATATATTTT
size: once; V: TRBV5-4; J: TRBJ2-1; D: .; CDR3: CASSADSLSYNEQFF; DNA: TGTGCCAGCAGCGCTGACTCCTTGTCCTACAATGAGCAGTTCTTC
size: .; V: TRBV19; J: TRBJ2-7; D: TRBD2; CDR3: CASRPQIGGAFYEQYF; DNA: TGTGCCAGTAGGCCCCAGATCGGGGGGGCCTTCTACGAGCAGTACTTC
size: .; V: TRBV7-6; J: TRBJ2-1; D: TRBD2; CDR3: CASSLLAGGLYNEQFF; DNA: TGTGCCAGCAGCTTACTAGCGGGAGGACTTTACAATGAGCAGTTCTTC
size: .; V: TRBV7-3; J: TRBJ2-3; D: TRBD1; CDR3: CASSLNGRGTDTQYF; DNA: TGTGCCAGCAGCTTAAACGGCAGGGGGACAGATACGCAGTATTTT
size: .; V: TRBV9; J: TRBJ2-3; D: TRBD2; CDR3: CASSFGLATSPDTQYF; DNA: TGTGCCAGCAGCTTCGGACTAGCGACCTCCCCTGATACGCAGTATTTT
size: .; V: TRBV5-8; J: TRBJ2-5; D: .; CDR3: CASSLVGVETQYF; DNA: TGTGCCAGCAGCTTGGTGGGCGTAGAGACCCAGTACTTC
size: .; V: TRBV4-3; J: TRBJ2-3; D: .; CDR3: CASSQDPPLASGGHTQYF; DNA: TGCGCCAGCAGCCAAGACCCTCCACTAGCCTCCGGTGGGCATACGCAGTATTTT
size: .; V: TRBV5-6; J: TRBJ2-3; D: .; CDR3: CASRGLAGDTQYF; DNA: TGTGCCAGCAGAGGACTGGCGGGAGATACGCAGTATTTT